This T cell receptor beta chain was captured by sequencing in a study of T cells in narcolepsy. Assay: immunoSEQ multiplex PCR; the TCRdb copy retains only in-frame clones and omits some. This sample has tens of thousands of clones, with roughly four fifths found just once. The sample was memory (CD45RA-) CD4+ T cells from blood. The source of this sequence is a human donor in good health.

This CDR3 is CASSLSGTGYGYTF. DNA for the CDR3: TGTGCCAGCAGTCTCTCCGGGACAGGGTATGGCTACACCTTC. The rearrangement uses TRBV6-6 and TRBJ1-2; 9 bases match TRBD1. V gave up 5 bases and J gave up 5 bases; unmatched junction bases: 6. This CDR3 has 14 residues. Looked up from germline, CDR1 is MNHNY and CDR2 is SVGAGI (reference sequence).